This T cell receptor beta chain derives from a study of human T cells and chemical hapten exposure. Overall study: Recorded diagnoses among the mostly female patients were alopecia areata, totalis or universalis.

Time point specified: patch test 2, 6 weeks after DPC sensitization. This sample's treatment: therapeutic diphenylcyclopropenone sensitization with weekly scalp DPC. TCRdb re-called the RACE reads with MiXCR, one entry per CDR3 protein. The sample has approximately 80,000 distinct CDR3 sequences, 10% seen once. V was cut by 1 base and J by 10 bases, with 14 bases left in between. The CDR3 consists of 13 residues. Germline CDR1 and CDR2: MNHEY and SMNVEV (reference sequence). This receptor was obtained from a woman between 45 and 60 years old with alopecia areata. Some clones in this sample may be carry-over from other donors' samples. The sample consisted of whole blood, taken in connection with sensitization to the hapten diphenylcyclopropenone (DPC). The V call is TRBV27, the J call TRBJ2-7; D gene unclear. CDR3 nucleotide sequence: TGTGCCAGCAGTTTATTGGCAGAGACGGAACAGTACTTC. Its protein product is CASSLLAETEQYF.